The entry below gives a single T cell receptor (beta chain) sequence along with its context. The antigen is undetermined. Trimming cost V 4 bases and J 4 bases, with 13 bases left between them. The CDR3 consists of 14 residues. Germline V gene data show CDR1 as KGHSH and CDR2 as LQKENI. Unique molecular identifiers tagged the TCRbeta library. TCRdb recomputed calls from the PCR reads with MiXCR, one row per CDR3 protein. Here the sample spans about 980,000 distinct CDR3 sequences, around 30% being singletons. This sample is drawn from a study of T-cell reconstitution after alpha-beta-depleted transplantation in children. Study-wide points: Several patients had high TCRbeta diversity at day 60; it came from surviving recipient T cells and thymic progenitors. Newly produced T cells mostly accounted for T-cell counts and diversity one year post-transplant.

The sample in question was PBMCs, mostly from graft donor cells, obtained 360 days after TCRalphabeta/CD19-depleted stem cell transplant. This chain joins TRBV18 and TRBJ1-1, with D tentatively TRBD1 (6 bases). The receptor was isolated from a boy under two years old who had a stem cell transplant for SCID, so the T cells may come from the graft donor. The chain's CDR3 is CASSLDGTRTEAFF. The CDR3 nucleotides are TGTGCCAGCTCACTGGATGGGACACGCACTGAAGCTTTCTTT.